The sequence of this T cell receptor delta chain was determined in a study of γδ T cells in repeated Plasmodium falciparum infection. The junction had 29 bases not matched to a gene; V was cut back by 0 bases and J by 9 bases. Looked up from germline, CDR1 is TSWWSYY and CDR2 is QGS. The CDR3 contains 23 residues. TCRdb ran CATT on the multiplex PCR reads. The sample has 50,000 or so delta-chain clones; about 1.5% are singletons. This clone came up many times. This specimen includes other DNA sequences encoding the same CDR3. Flow sorting of PBMC yielded separate Vgamma9/Vdelta2+ and Vdelta2-negative gammadelta T cell populations for bulk repertoire analysis.

The receptor's source is a pool of human donors (malaria-infected and uninfected, not separated). V gene TRDV1 combines with J gene TRDJ1; 12 positions match TRDD3. Sequencing was performed on gamma-delta T cells from blood. CDR3 residues: CALGELTWPLPRRGSGGYAELIF. The DNA of the CDR3 is TGTGCTCTTGGGGAACTTACTTGGCCTTTGCCTAGGCGAGGGTCTGGGGGATACGCAGAACTCATCTTT.